The entry that follows covers one T cell receptor (beta chain) sequence. The antigen is not known. The CDR3 extends over 11 amino acids. Germline lookup yields CDR1 SGHKS and CDR2 YYEKEE (reference sequence). Trimming removed 5 bases from V and 7 bases from J, with 7 bases in between. For the second PCR, which ran for roughly 7 to 11 cycles, a sample-barcoded 5' primer and a J-beta primer mix were used. TCRdb called the 5' RACE reads again in MiXCR, with one record for every CDR3 protein. The table shows 650,000 to 900,000 distinct CDR3 sequences, with approximately 59% occurring only once. The data originate from a study of blood T cells in healthy people across ages. General study points: A conclusive naive versus antigen-experienced comparison was prevented by the unsorted PBMCs. Per million T cells, the diversity of TCR beta decreased roughly linearly as age advanced.

Sequencing was done on a sample of blood. The sequence was obtained from a man aged 25 to 45 in good health. This chain links TRBV5-5 with TRBJ2-1; no clear D gene. This CDR3 reads CASRINNEQFF. The DNA of the CDR3 is TGTGCCAGCAGGATTAATAATGAGCAGTTCTTC.